Listed below are T cell receptor beta chains from one sample, sequenced in a study of cytomegalovirus exposure and HLA in healthy donors. Method: immunoSEQ multiplex PCR; TCRdb's copy keeps in-frame clones and lacks some. The table has about 100,000 clones, around 82% seen once. Sequenced sample: PBMCs. These receptors all stem from a woman aged 45-59 years in good health and CMV-seropositive. Each CDR3 is given with its conserved first and last residue. The D gene is left open where the match is weak. Size is stated for part of the rows, as once, few or many counts, or as a class when the clone is expanded.

clone_size d_call j_call v_call cdr3_aa cdr3_nt
- TRBD2 TRBJ2-5 TRBV15 CATSRVPGGDVTQYF TGTGCCACCAGCAGAGTCCCGGGGGGGGACGTGACCCAGTACTTC
- - TRBJ1-5 TRBV7-6 CASSLGGSGQPQHF TGTGCCAGCAGCTTAGGCGGTTCCGGACAGCCCCAGCATTTT
- - TRBJ2-7 TRBV7-9 CASSFGPDDKTYEQYF TGTGCCAGCAGCTTTGGGCCAGATGATAAAACCTACGAGCAGTACTTC
- - TRBJ2-2 TRBV6-1 CASRSPGVTGELFF TGTGCCAGCAGATCGCCGGGGGTCACCGGGGAGCTGTTTTTT
- - TRBJ1-5 TRBV2 CASSEGGAQHF TGTGCCAGCAGTGAAGGGGGGGCCCAGCATTTT
- - TRBJ2-7 TRBV7-9 CSSSLDFSYEQYF TGTTCCAGCAGTCTGGACTTTTCCTACGAGCAGTACTTC
- TRBD1 TRBJ1-1 TRBV29-1 CSVYRGRGTEAFF TGCAGCGTTTACAGGGGAAGGGGCACTGAAGCTTTCTTT
- TRBD1 TRBJ2-7 TRBV5-1 CASSPRQGAYEQYF TGCGCCAGCAGCCCCAGACAGGGGGCCTACGAGCAGTACTTC
- TRBD1 TRBJ1-3 TRBV2 CASGQANTIYF TGTGCCAGCGGACAGGCTAACACCATATATTTT
- TRBD2 TRBJ2-1 TRBV14 CASSQDRAGVSYNEQFF TGTGCCAGCAGCCAAGATCGAGCGGGAGTATCCTACAATGAGCAGTTCTTC
- - TRBJ1-1 TRBV4-2 CASSQDRPDRPNAEAFF TGTGCCAGCAGCCAAGATCGACCGGACAGACCCAACGCTGAAGCTTTCTTT
- TRBD1 TRBJ1-6 TRBV2 CASTLTGGLSPLHF TGTGCCAGCACGTTGACAGGGGGCCTCTCACCCCTCCACTTT
few TRBD1 TRBJ2-1 TRBV7-9 CASSLVQGVYNEQFF TGTGCCAGCAGCTTAGTGCAGGGGGTCTACAATGAGCAGTTCTTC
- - TRBJ1-5 TRBV10-3 CAISLWAPLRSNQPQHF TGTGCCATCAGTCTTTGGGCCCCGCTACGCAGCAATCAGCCCCAGCATTTT
- TRBD1 TRBJ2-2 TRBV11-1 CASSPTTGINTGELFF TGTGCCAGCAGCCCTACGACAGGGATAAACACCGGGGAGCTGTTTTTT
- - TRBJ2-3 TRBV5-1 CASSSQGSQDTQYF TGCGCCAGCAGTTCACAGGGATCACAGGATACGCAGTATTTT
- - TRBJ2-1 TRBV5-4 CASSLSSQANNEQFF TGTGCCAGCAGCTTGAGTTCACAGGCCAACAATGAGCAGTTCTTC
once TRBD1 TRBJ2-2 TRBV7-9 CASSRTGQGSNTGELFF TGTGCCAGCAGCCGCACGGGACAGGGGTCGAACACCGGGGAGCTGTTTTTT
once - TRBJ1-2 TRBV14 CASSQDHVLFGGYGYTF TGTGCCAGCAGCCAAGATCATGTCTTATTCGGAGGCTATGGCTACACCTTC
- - TRBJ2-7 TRBV9 CASSVGGTSTYEQYF TGTGCCAGCAGCGTAGGTGGGACAAGCACCTACGAGCAGTACTTC
- TRBD1 TRBJ2-7 TRBV27 CASSSNRGVSVGYEQYF TGTGCCAGCAGTTCTAACAGGGGGGTATCGGTGGGCTACGAGCAGTACTTC
- TRBD2 TRBJ2-3 TRBV2 CASSQTPLAGKGDTQYF TGTGCCAGCAGTCAAACCCCTCTAGCGGGAAAGGGAGATACGCAGTATTTT
once - TRBJ2-7 TRBV6-1 CASTQGSLSYEQYF TGTGCCAGCACCCAGGGGAGCCTCTCCTACGAGCAGTACTTC
- TRBD2 TRBJ2-7 TRBV30 CAWRTSGVFYEQYF TGTGCCTGGAGGACTAGCGGGGTTTTCTACGAGCAGTACTTC
few - TRBJ2-3 TRBV9 CASSLGQGDRDTQYF TGTGCCAGCAGCCTGGGACAAGGGGACCGAGATACGCAGTATTTT
- - TRBJ1-4 TRBV4-1 CASSQGAKEKLFF TGCGCCAGCAGCCAAGGGGCTAAGGAAAAACTGTTTTTT